This T cell receptor (beta chain) came from a study of radiotherapy plus CTLA-4 blockade in lung cancer. Some clones are missing from TCRdb's copy, which holds only in-frame ones; the method was immunoSEQ multiplex PCR. Among approximately 94,000 clones listed, approximately 78% were seen once. The CDR3 has 16 residues. CDR1 and CDR2 (germline): KGHSH, LQKENI. Trimming left V 4 bases short and J 2 bases short, with 15 bases between. The chain has TRBV18 and TRBJ1-5, with no clear D. Specimen: peripheral blood, collected from a patient treated with radiotherapy plus ipilimumab. The sequence derives from a human donor with non-small cell lung cancer that progressed on radiotherapy plus ipilimumab. This CDR3 is CASSRERIFGNQPQHF. The CDR3 DNA reads TGTGCCAGCTCACGGGAGAGGATATTTGGCAATCAGCCCCAGCATTTT. The complete variable domain, with remaining parts taken from reference TRBV18 and TRBJ1-5, reads NAGVMQNPRHLVRRRGQEARLRCSPMKGHSHVYWYRQLPEEGLKFMVYLQKENIIDESGMPKERFSAEFPKEGPSILRIQQVVRGDSAAYFCASSRERIFGNQPQHFGDGTRLSIL.